This T cell receptor (beta chain) was retrieved from a study of T-cell reconstitution after alpha-beta-depleted transplantation in children. Preparing the TCRbeta library involved the use of unique molecular identifiers. TCRdb reprocessed the PCR reads with MiXCR, giving one entry per CDR3 protein. The repertoire holds 490,000 or so distinct CDR3 sequences, with 12% as singletons. Trimming left V 5 bases short and J 8 bases short, with 7 bases between. Per the germline V gene, CDR1 is PRHDT and CDR2 is FYEKMQ (reference sequence). The CDR3 covers 11 residues. Sequenced material: PBMCs from the stem cell graft donor, taken from the stem cell graft. The source is a human donor who donated a stem cell graft to a child with combined immunodeficiency. The V gene is TRBV13, the J gene TRBJ2-1, with D hard to call. CDR3 loop: CASSRQDEQFF. The DNA for the CDR3 is TGTGCCAGCAGCCGCCAGGATGAGCAGTTCTTC.